A single TCR beta chain is shown here with its context. Its matching antigen is unknown. This specimen comes from a study of a mutant IDH1 vaccine in newly diagnosed glioma. Study in general: The earlier regimen, radiotherapy, temozolomide, or both, was most often both. Findings and limits, study-wide: Overall, around 93% of patients had vaccine-induced immune responses.

Data came from immunoSEQ multiplex PCR; TCRdb stores just in-frame clones and leaves some out. The sample contains roughly 64,000 clones, roughly 74% of which appear only once. Indicated time point: week 35, safety follow-up. In the vaccine, a single dose held 300 ug of the mutant IDH1 20-mer peptide, along with topical imiquimod. J gave up 5 bases and V 6 bases, and 15 bases lay outside the gene matches. Germline V CDR1 and CDR2: MNHEY, SMNVEV (reference sequence). This CDR3 has 16 amino acids. This material consisted of PBMCs, taken from a glioma patient whose treatment included an IDH1 peptide vaccine. The sequence was collected from a man aged 50-59 years with glioma. The chain has TRBV27 and TRBJ2-7, with 8 bases that match TRBD1. CDR3 DNA: TGTGCCAGCAGCCAACAACAGGGGGGTCCCAGTCACGAGCAGTACTTC. Translating it yields CASSQQQGGPSHEQYF.